The clone carrying this TCR beta chain occurred a few times. The antigen is undetermined. This sample was taken from a study of T cell repertoires in cytomegalovirus infection. Overall study results and limits: Cumulative public TCR beta family frequency identified CMV carriers with the relevant HLA.

TCRdb used MiXCR to reprocess the reads, holding one entry per CDR3 protein. The data show 370,000 or so distinct CDR3 sequences, approximately 35% seen once. V trimming: 3 bases; J trimming: 7 bases; junction bases outside the gene matches: 3. In germline, CDR1 is SNHLY, CDR2 FYNNEI. The CDR3 consists of 15 residues. The V gene is TRBV2, the J gene TRBJ2-1; 13 nucleotides match TRBD2. This TCR was sampled from a human donor in good health (CMV status not recorded). Some clones in this sample may be carry-over from other donors' samples. Specimen: cultured PBMCs, collected from culture after CMV antigen stimulation. The CDR3 loop reads CASSEGLAGLNEQFF. The CDR3 DNA follows: TGTGCCAGCAGTGAGGGACTAGCGGGACTTAATGAGCAGTTCTTC. Drawing the rest from reference TRBV2 and TRBJ2-1, the complete variable domain is EPEVTQTPSHQVTQMGQEVILRCVPISNHLYFYWYRQILGQKVEFLVSFYNNEISEKSEIFDDQFSVERPDGSNFTLKIRSTKLEDSAMYFCASSEGLAGLNEQFFGPGTRLTVL.